This T cell receptor beta chain was found in a study of T cells in localized non-small cell lung cancer. Findings and limits, study-wide: Sequencing was limited to one tumor region, leaving the possibility of heterogeneity open. Clonality of T cells reached its maximum in uninvolved adjacent lung, surpassing tumor.

Profiled with immunoSEQ multiplex PCR; TCRdb holds only in-frame clones, not every one. The data hold 25,000 to 30,000 clones, with 87% observed a single time. This clone was counted a single time. Its antigen is currently unknown. This TCR came from a male donor aged 60 or over with stage I lung adenocarcinoma. The source material was peripheral blood, sampled before any cancer treatment.

The CDR3 protein is CASSLGTTFYNEQFF. DNA of the CDR3: TGTGCCAGCTCACTCGGGACTACCTTTTACAATGAGCAGTTCTTC. The V call is TRBV18, the J call TRBJ2-1, with 7 bases identical to TRBD2. The junction had 7 bases not matched to a gene; V was cut back by 4 bases and J by 4 bases. CDR3 length: 15 amino acids. The germline V gene encodes CDR1 KGHSH and CDR2 LQKENI.